This is a list of T cell receptor beta chains from one sample in a study of blood T cells in healthy people across ages. TCRdb redid the calling of the 5' RACE reads with MiXCR, one entry per CDR3 protein. The table shows hundreds of thousands of distinct CDR3 sequences, with 25% to 35% occurring only once. The sequenced sample was blood. The receptors were gathered from a woman of 80 years or more in good health. Each CDR3 is given with its conserved first and last residue. The order of the fields is V gene, clone size, J gene, D gene, CDR3 DNA, CDR3 protein. D genes are given only for firm matches. The size entry is marked missing in some rows and otherwise reads once, few, many or a size class.

TRBV6-2/TRBV6-3	few	TRBJ2-2	TRBD2	TGTGCCAGCAGGAGCGGGGGGGCAGACACCGGGGAGCTGTTTTTT	CASRSGGADTGELFF
TRBV5-4	.	TRBJ1-6	TRBD1	TGTGCCAGCAGCTTCGGGGGGGGACAGGGTTTATCACCCCTCCACTTT	CASSFGGGQGLSPLHF
TRBV6-2/TRBV6-3	.	TRBJ1-5	.	TGTGCCAGCAGCCGTTATCGACAACTCCTATATCAGCCCCAGCATTTT	CASSRYRQLLYQPQHF
TRBV18	many	TRBJ2-1	TRBD2	TGTGCCAGCTCACCACCGGGCGGGGGAGCCTACAATGAGCAGTTCTTC	CASSPPGGGAYNEQFF
TRBV7-2	.	TRBJ1-5	TRBD1	TGTGCCAGCAGCTTCACAGGGGCTAGCAATCAGCCCCAGCATTTT	CASSFTGASNQPQHF
TRBV7-2	many	TRBJ2-5	TRBD2	TGTGCCAGCAGCTTAGAGGGGCGGGGGTACCAAGAGACCCAGTACTTC	CASSLEGRGYQETQYF
TRBV27	many	TRBJ1-1	.	TGTGCCAGCAGTTTCAAGGAGATGAACACTGAAGCTTTCTTT	CASSFKEMNTEAFF
TRBV3-1	many	TRBJ2-1	TRBD1	TGTGCCAGCAGCCAAGTGGCCGGACAGGTCTCCTACAATGAGCAGTTCTTC	CASSQVAGQVSYNEQFF
TRBV20-1	.	TRBJ2-7	.	TGCAGTGCTAGGTCCAGGGATTACGAGCAGTACTTC	CSARSRDYEQYF
TRBV4-2	.	TRBJ1-6	.	TGTGCCAGCAGCCAAGGGATAGAGGGGCATTCACCCCTCCACTTT	CASSQGIEGHSPLHF
TRBV5-1	many	TRBJ1-6	.	TGCGCCAGCAGCACGGACACGGCAAATTCACCCCTCCACTTT	CASSTDTANSPLHF
TRBV29-1	.	TRBJ2-7	.	TGCAGCGTTGTCGGGGCAGCCACATCCTACGAGCAGTACTTC	CSVVGAATSYEQYF
TRBV10-1	many	TRBJ2-5	TRBD2	TGCGCCAGCTCTGTTCCCGTAGCGGGGGCCCCAGGAGAGACCCAGTACTTC	CASSVPVAGAPGETQYF
TRBV28	.	TRBJ1-2	.	TGTGCCAGCAGTTCCCAACGGGACCACGACACCTTC	CASSSQRDHDTF
TRBV6-6	many	TRBJ1-5	TRBD1	TGTGCCAGCAGCCCGACAGGGTTTTCTCAGCCCCAGCATTTT	CASSPTGFSQPQHF
TRBV9	many	TRBJ2-3	TRBD2	TGTGCCAGCAGCGCGGAGTCCCTGACTAGCGCCAGCACAGATACGCAGTATTTT	CASSAESLTSASTDTQYF
TRBV20-1	many	TRBJ2-1	.	TGCAGTGCTAGAGGACCCGCAGGCTACAATGAGCAGTTCTTC	CSARGPAGYNEQFF
TRBV5-1	few	TRBJ1-6	TRBD1	TGCGCCAGCAGCACCGGACAGGAGTGGACACCCCTCCACTTT	CASSTGQEWTPLHF
TRBV29-1	many	TRBJ2-3	.	TGCAGCGTTGATCTCTTTGGCTCCACAGATACGCAGTATTTT	CSVDLFGSTDTQYF
TRBV6-5	many	TRBJ2-5	.	TGTGCCAGCACCTTCTCGCGGGCGGTCAGAGAGACCCAGTACTTC	CASTFSRAVRETQYF
TRBV5-1	many	TRBJ2-7	.	TGCGCCAGCAGCTTGGTCGGGGCTAATACTTACGAGCAGTACTTC	CASSLVGANTYEQYF
TRBV4-1	many	TRBJ1-2	TRBD1	TGCGCCAGCAGCCCCCTAGAAGGGGACAGGGACAACTATGGCTACACCTTC	CASSPLEGDRDNYGYTF
TRBV20-1	.	TRBJ2-5	.	TGCAGTGCTAGAGCTCTCAATGGGCAGTACTTC	CSARALNGQYF
TRBV11-2	.	TRBJ2-7	TRBD2	TGTGCCAACAGCTTAGGACTAGCGGGGGTGGAGTACTTC	CANSLGLAGVEYF
TRBV27	.	TRBJ1-2	.	TGTGCCAGCAGTTGCGGGGGCACCAGCTATGACTACACCTTC	CASSCGGTSYDYTF
TRBV6-6	many	TRBJ1-5	.	TGTGCCAGCAGTTACTCGAGGCAGGGGAGAGGCAATCAGCCCCAGCATTTT	CASSYSRQGRGNQPQHF
TRBV12-3/TRBV12-4	.	TRBJ2-1	.	TGTGCCAGCAGGGCTGGGAATGAGCAGTTCTTC	CASRAGNEQFF
TRBV29-1	many	TRBJ1-5	TRBD1	TGCAGCGTTGACCGGACAGGGGCCATTTGGGAGAATCAGCCCCAGCATTTT	CSVDRTGAIWENQPQHF
TRBV7-9	many	TRBJ1-2	.	TGTGCCAGCAGCTTAGTTTCCGGGGCCGGGGCTGCTGGCTACACCTTC	CASSLVSGAGAAGYTF
TRBV7-2	many	TRBJ2-4	.	TGTGCCAGCAGCCTGGGGGGAGGCCGCGGAAACATTCAGTACTTC	CASSLGGGRGNIQYF